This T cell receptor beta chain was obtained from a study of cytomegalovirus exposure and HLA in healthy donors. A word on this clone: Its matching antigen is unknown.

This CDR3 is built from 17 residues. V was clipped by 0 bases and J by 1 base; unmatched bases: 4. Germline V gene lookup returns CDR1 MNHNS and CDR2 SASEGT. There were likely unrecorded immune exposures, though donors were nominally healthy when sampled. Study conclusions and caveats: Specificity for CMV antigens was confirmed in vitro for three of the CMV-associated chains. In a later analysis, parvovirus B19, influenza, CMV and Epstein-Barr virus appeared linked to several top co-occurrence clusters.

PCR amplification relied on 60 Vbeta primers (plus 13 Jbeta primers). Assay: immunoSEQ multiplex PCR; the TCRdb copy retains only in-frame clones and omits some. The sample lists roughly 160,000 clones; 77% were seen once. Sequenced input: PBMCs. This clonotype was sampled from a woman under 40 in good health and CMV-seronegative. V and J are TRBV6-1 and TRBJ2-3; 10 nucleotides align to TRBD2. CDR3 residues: CASSEAPSGGRTDTQYF. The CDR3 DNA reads TGTGCCAGCAGTGAAGCGCCTAGCGGGGGACGCACAGATACGCAGTATTTT.